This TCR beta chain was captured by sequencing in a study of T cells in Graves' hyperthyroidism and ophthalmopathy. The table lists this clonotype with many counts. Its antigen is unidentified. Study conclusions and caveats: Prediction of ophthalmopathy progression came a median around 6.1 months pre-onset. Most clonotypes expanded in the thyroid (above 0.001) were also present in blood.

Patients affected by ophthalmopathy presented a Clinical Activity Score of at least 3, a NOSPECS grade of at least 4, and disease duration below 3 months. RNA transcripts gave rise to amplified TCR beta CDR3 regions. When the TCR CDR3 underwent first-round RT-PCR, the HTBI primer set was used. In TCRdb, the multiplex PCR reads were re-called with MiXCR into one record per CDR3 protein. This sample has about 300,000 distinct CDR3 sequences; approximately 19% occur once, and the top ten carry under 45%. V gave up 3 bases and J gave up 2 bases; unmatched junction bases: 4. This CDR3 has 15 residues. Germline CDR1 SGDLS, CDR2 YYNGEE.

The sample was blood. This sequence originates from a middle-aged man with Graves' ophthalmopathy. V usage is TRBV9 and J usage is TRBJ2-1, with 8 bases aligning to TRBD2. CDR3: CASSAGGVTYNEQFF. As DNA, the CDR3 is TGTGCCAGCAGCGCCGGGGGGGTTACCTACAATGAGCAGTTCTTC.